Following are 2 T cell receptor beta chains from one sample sequenced in a study of cytomegalovirus exposure and HLA in healthy donors. PCR employed 60 Vbeta and 13 Jbeta primers. Only in-frame clones appear in the TCRdb table, and some are missing; sequencing was by immunoSEQ multiplex PCR. The sample shows 150,000 to 200,000 clones, less than 85% of them seen only once. The sequenced sample was PBMCs. Every receptor here comes from a man aged 18 to 29 in good health and CMV-seronegative.

Concerning this clone itself: The junction departs from the called germline gene at one end, perhaps through a read error. This chain uses TRBV7-9 with TRBJ2-5; D unclear. Germline loops: CDR1 SEHNR, CDR2 FQNEAQ (reference sequence). The CDR3 length is 15 residues. CDR3 nucleotide sequence: TGTTCCAGCAGCTCCCCGCGGCCTGCACAAGAGACCCAGTACTTC. Translated: CSSSSPRPAQETQYF.

The rearrangement joins TRBV4-1 to TRBJ2-7; possible D gene TRBD2, 6 bases. The CDR3 extends over 16 amino acids. Germline V gives CDR1 MGHRA, CDR2 YSYEKL. Between the trimmed V and J ends, which lost 4 bases and 5 bases, there was a span of 21 bases. DNA of the CDR3: TGCGCCAGCAGCCCCCAACCGAGGAGGGCCGTTGACGAGCAGTACTTC. Residues: CASSPQPRRAVDEQYF.